The present T cell receptor beta chain was sequenced within a study of brain T cells in children with intractable seizures (dated by TCRdb to the early 2020s). Describing the broader study: Resected brain tissue from roughly 53 pediatric epilepsy surgery cases was first screened for immune gene transcripts using a NanoString immunology panel. Among the approximately 12 selected surgery cases, pre-surgery blood was additionally sequenced for eight, leaving four cases with brain tissue only. On the study overall, not on this receptor specifically: Because sequencing depth differed between pre- and post-surgery blood, the absence of clones from the pre-surgery sample may reflect undersampling. The patients' HCMV serostatus was not known, and viral specificity was inferred solely from CDR3 sequence similarity. Both public and private clones were found among the top 50 brain clonotypes, and the most abundant public CDR3 in each case closely resembled known HCMV, EBV or influenza A epitope-specific CDR3s.

This clone is assessed as medium-sized (0.01 to 0.1%). No cognate antigen has been identified for it. No base quality information exists; no much larger clone differs at one position. The germline V gene (reference sequence) sets CDR1 to MNHEY and CDR2 to SMNVEV. Reading from cysteine to phenylalanine, the CDR3 counts 14 amino acids. Only the CDR3 portion is preserved as DNA: 42 bases, with reading frame beginning at the first base. V loses 11 bases, J loses 4 bases, and the germline ends lie 18 bases apart. This specimen's time point label, interpreted: resected brain tissue, or blood drawn just prior to surgery. The surgery cases with the highest brain T cell transcript signatures were chosen for TCR beta chain sequencing of brain tissue, and also of blood when blood was available. Before surgery, patients had received at least one anti-epileptic drug. TCR-sequenced patients were children with drug-resistant epilepsy due to tuberous sclerosis complex, focal cortical dysplasia, Rasmussen encephalitis or hemimegalencephaly. Brain samples consisted of frozen blocks of fresh involved resected tissue obtained at epilepsy surgery. Bulk genomic DNA was isolated from unsorted brain tissue and whole blood using the Monarch genomic DNA purification kit.

The immunoSEQ assay was used to generate TCR beta chain sequences from genomic DNA. Processing in the source paper ran as follows. CDR3 sequences not starting with the conserved framework cysteine at position 104 were manually removed. To get clonality, the normalized Shannon's Diversity Index was subtracted from one, giving values from 0 (maximal diversity) to 1 (oligoclonal). Differences in the frequency of the same CDR3 between samples, such as brain versus blood, were assessed with chi-squared comparison-of-proportions tests. Public clonotypes were identified by searching immuneACCESS, and similarity to known antiviral clonotypes was assessed with the VDJdb browser. TCRdb retrieved this table from immuneACCESS and kept in-frame rearrangements only. Not all clones are present; in checked studies, unresolved V genes account for under half, and no reason is known for the remainder. V and J calls and clone size come straight from that table; D and trimming were deduced from the DNA. This sample lists over 7,000 clones; roughly three quarters were detected once. The top ten clones comprise around 19% of the sample.

The chain uses TRBV27 and TRBJ1-3; TRBD1 is possibly the D segment (5 matching bases). Sample: resected brain tissue, taken at surgery. This sequence originates from a girl aged 2-10 years with tuberous sclerosis and intractable seizures. The CDR3: CAAGSFEAGNTIYF. The sequenced DNA: TGTGCCGCAGGGAGTTTCGAGGCCGGAAACACCATATATTTT.